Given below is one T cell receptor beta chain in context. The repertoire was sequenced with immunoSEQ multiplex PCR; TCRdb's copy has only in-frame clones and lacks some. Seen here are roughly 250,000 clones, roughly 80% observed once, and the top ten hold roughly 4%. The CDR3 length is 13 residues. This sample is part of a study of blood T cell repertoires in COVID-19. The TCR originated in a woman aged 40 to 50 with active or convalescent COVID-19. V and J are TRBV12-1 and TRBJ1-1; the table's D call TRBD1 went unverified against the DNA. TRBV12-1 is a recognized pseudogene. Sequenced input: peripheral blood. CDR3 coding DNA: TGTGCCAGCAGCCCTCCCCACAGGGTGGAAGCTTTCTTT. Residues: CASSPPHRVEAFF.